This T cell receptor (beta chain) is drawn from a study of control samples from healthy donors and cancer patients. TCRdb's table, derived via immunoSEQ multiplex PCR, lists solely in-frame clones and lacks some. Of about 130,000 clones in the sample, 80% to 95% are singletons; the top ten hold 2% to 2.5%. Germline-derived CDR1 and CDR2 are MNHEY and SMNVEV (reference sequence). The trim removed 2 bases at V and 7 bases at J, leaving 3 bases unmatched. CDR3 length: 15 residues. The sequence came from a man aged 18 to 30 in good health. The chain couples TRBV27 to TRBJ2-1; TRBD2 aligns across 12 bases. Sequencing was performed on blood. The CDR3 sequence: CASSLGLAGGNEQFF. CDR3 sequence (DNA): TGTGCCAGCAGTTTAGGGCTAGCGGGGGGGAATGAGCAGTTCTTC.